The 17 T cell receptor beta chains reported below all come from one sample, sequenced in a study of Graves' ophthalmopathy and Graves' hyperthyroidism. RNA transcripts were the source from which TCR beta CDR3 regions were amplified. HTBI-primed RT-PCR formed the first round, and a multiplex PCR formed the second. TCRdb used MiXCR to reprocess the multiplex PCR reads, holding one entry per CDR3 protein. The sample lists 620,000 or so distinct CDR3 sequences; around a fifth were seen once. The sequenced sample consisted of peripheral blood. The receptors derive from a woman under 30 with stable Graves' hyperthyroidism. Some clones in this sample may be carry-over from other donors' samples.

This clonotype was observed a handful of times. This chain connects TRBV20-1 to TRBJ1-5, with D unresolved. Germline-derived CDR1 and CDR2 are DFQATT and SNEGSKA (reference sequence). V was cut by 7 bases and J by 0 bases, with 16 bases left in between. The CDR3 runs to 15 residues. In DNA form, the CDR3 reads TGCAGTGTTAGTGCGGGTGGTTATAGCAATCAGCCCCAGCATTTT. It translates to CSVSAGGYSNQPQHF.

At least ten counts were recorded for this clonotype. DNA for the CDR3: TGTGCCAGCAGCTTAGGGGGGGTCAGCACTGAAGCTTTCTTT. It codes for CASSLGGVSTEAFF. The V and J genes are TRBV7-2 and TRBJ1-1, with a tentative D call TRBD1 (5 bases). The CDR3 totals 14 residues. Looked up from germline, CDR1 is SGHTA and CDR2 is FQGNSA. The V gene lost 1 base and the J gene lost 4 bases, with 10 bases spanning the gap.

The chain uses TRBV14 and TRBJ2-2; 7 bases fit TRBD2. Germline CDR1 is SGHDN and CDR2 is FVKESK. The CDR3 runs to 14 residues. With V trimmed by 4 bases and J by 6 bases, 5 bases remained unmatched. Written as DNA, the CDR3 is TGTGCCAGCAGCCCCCTTGGGGGGGCCGGGGAGCTGTTTTTT. Residues: CASSPLGGAGELFF.

This clonotype has more than one count but fewer than ten. The chain combines TRBV30 with TRBJ1-5; maybe TRBD1 (5 bases). Deletions cut 4 bases from V and 3 bases from J, with 16 bases between. CDR1 and CDR2 (germline): GTSNPN, SVGIG (reference sequence). The CDR3 totals 15 residues. The CDR3 loop reads CAWKPKYRSNQPQHF. For the CDR3, the DNA is TGTGCCTGGAAGCCCAAATACAGGTCCAATCAGCCCCAGCATTTT.

The chain links TRBV27 to TRBJ2-6, with 9 bases identical to TRBD1. This CDR3 has 19 amino acids. Looked up from germline, CDR1 is MNHEY and CDR2 is SMNVEV (reference sequence). V trimming: 6 bases; J trimming: 1 base; junction bases outside the gene matches: 13. The CDR3 DNA follows: TGTGCCAGCAGCCTGACACCGGGACAGGGCCTTTCTGGGGCCAACGTCCTGACTTTC. As protein: CASSLTPGQGLSGANVLTF.

The genes are TRBV20-1 and TRBJ1-2, with D perhaps TRBD1 (6 bases). CDR1 DFQATT and CDR2 SNEGSKA come from the germline V gene (reference sequence). V dropped 1 base and J dropped 3 bases, with 12 bases sitting between them. This CDR3 is 14 amino acids long. The CDR3 DNA reads TGCAGTGCTAGAGGCCCCGGGGGCTACTATGGCTACACCTTC. Protein product: CSARGPGGYYGYTF.

The sample holds many counts of this clonotype. V and J are TRBV7-9 and TRBJ2-7; a possible D gene is TRBD2 (6 bases). The CDR3 consists of 13 residues. Trimming shortened V by 5 bases and J by 5 bases, and 13 bases separated the two germline ends. Germline-derived CDR1 and CDR2 are SEHNR and FQNEAQ (reference sequence). CDR3 DNA sequence: TGTGCCAGCAGCAGGAGGGGTTCCCACGAGCAGTACTTC. Amino acids: CASSRRGSHEQYF.

V and J are TRBV27 and TRBJ1-6, with D unclear. Germline-derived CDR1 and CDR2 are MNHEY and SMNVEV (reference sequence). The CDR3 extends over 14 amino acids. V gave up 2 bases and J gave up 0 bases, with 2 bases separating them. The CDR3 DNA reads TGTGCCAGCAGTTTACTCTCCTATAATTCACCCCTCCACTTT. It encodes CASSLLSYNSPLHF.

This clonotype was seen at least ten times. This rearrangement joins TRBV19 to TRBJ1-5; D remains ambiguous. CDR1 and CDR2 from the germline V gene are LNHDA and SQIVND (reference sequence). The CDR3 has 16 residues. Trimming pared 1 base from V and 6 bases from J, leaving 16 bases between. In DNA form, the CDR3 reads TGTGCCAGTAGTATAGGTCCACAGCTTTCCTCTCAGCCCCAGCATTTT. This translates into CASSIGPQLSSQPQHF.

This clonotype came up many times. The CDR3 DNA reads TGTGCGTCGCGTAGCGGTGAGGCCGGGGAGCTGTTTTTT. Protein product: CASRSGEAGELFF. The genes are TRBV12-3 or TRBV12-4 and TRBJ2-2, with D perhaps matching TRBD2 (6 bases). This CDR3 comprises 13 residues.

This clonotype was observed at least ten times. The V call is TRBV11-3, the J call TRBJ1-2; 7 positions agree with TRBD1. The CDR3 runs to 16 residues. Germline loops: CDR1 SGHNT, CDR2 YENEEA. Germline trimming cut 5 bases from V and 5 bases from J; bases unmatched to any gene: 14. This chain's CDR3 is CASSLYDRVPEYGYTF. CDR3 bases: TGTGCCAGCAGCCTCTACGACAGGGTACCAGAATATGGCTACACCTTC.

This clonotype has only a few counts. The rearrangement links TRBV20-1 to TRBJ2-3; unclear D gene. The V end lost 1 base, the J end lost 3 bases, and 11 bases lay between the germline ends. This CDR3 is 14 amino acids long. The germline gives CDR1 DFQATT, CDR2 SNEGSKA (reference sequence). CDR3 nucleotides: TGCAGTGCTAGAGCTCCGGTTCAGACAGATACGCAGTATTTT. Its protein is CSARAPVQTDTQYF.

This clonotype was seen ten or more times. This chain links TRBV12-3 or TRBV12-4 with TRBJ2-5, with D perhaps matching TRBD1 (6 bases). The CDR3 totals 14 residues. Trimming left V 6 bases short and J 4 bases short, with 15 bases between. The chain's CDR3 is CASSKTGMGETQYF. CDR3 coding DNA: TGTGCCAGCAGCAAAACAGGGATGGGAGAGACCCAGTACTTC.

This clonotype was seen at least ten times. The chain is built from TRBV7-6 and TRBJ1-1; 9 bases match TRBD1. The CDR3 loop spans 15 amino acids. Trimming cost V 4 bases and J 0 bases; bases outside gene matches: 3. CDR1 is SGHVS, CDR2 FNYEAQ, per germline. CDR3 residues: CASSSGTGMNTEAFF. The CDR3 DNA sequence: TGTGCCAGCAGCTCGGGGACAGGGATGAACACTGAAGCTTTCTTT.

This clonotype came up many times. J is TRBJ2-7 and V is TRBV2; maybe TRBD1 (7 bases). The CDR3 has 15 amino acids. The germline V and J ends were trimmed by 6 bases and 4 bases, with 19 bases remaining between them. Germline CDR1 reads SNHLY; CDR2 reads FYNNEI. CDR3 coding DNA: TGTGCCAGCAGCGACAGGGTGGGAGGTTTATACGAGCAGTACTTC. Translating it yields CASSDRVGGLYEQYF.

This clonotype was counted only a few times. DNA for the CDR3: TGTGCCAGCAGTTTAGGATCCAGGGCGAGCTCTGGAAACACCATATATTTT. Translating gives CASSLGSRASSGNTIYF. This chain joins TRBV12-3 or TRBV12-4 and TRBJ1-3, with a weak D call TRBD1 (5 bases). Trimming stripped 1 base from V and 0 bases from J, with 13 bases between. This CDR3 has 17 amino acids.

V gene TRBV6-5 combines with J gene TRBJ1-6; weak D call: TRBD1 (6 bases). Between the trimmed V and J ends, which lost 4 bases and 8 bases, there was a span of 15 bases. CDR1 is MNHEY and CDR2 is SVGAGI in the germline V gene. This CDR3 has 15 residues. The CDR3, as DNA: TGTGCCAGCAGTTCCTACAGGGTAGGGGATTCACCCCTCCACTTT. It specifies CASSSYRVGDSPLHF.